This T cell receptor beta chain was sequenced in a study of blood T cell repertoires in COVID-19. Turning to the study itself: Spain, Italy and the United States supplied samples that represented acute and convalescent COVID-19. Sources were T cells, B-cell-depleted T cells, or PBMCs; the material itself was cDNA or gDNA.

The germline CDR1 and CDR2 sequences are SGHDN and FVKESK. The CDR3 length is 15 residues. V lost 4 bases and J 0 bases, leaving 10 bases between the germline ends. The repertoire was sequenced with immunoSEQ multiplex PCR; TCRdb's copy has only in-frame clones and lacks some. The table includes around 160,000 clones, roughly 90% detected once. This chain links TRBV14 with TRBJ2-1; tentatively, D is TRBD2 (5 bases). The specimen sequenced was peripheral blood. This sequence was found in a human donor in a cohort sampled during active COVID-19. For the CDR3, the DNA is TGTGCCAGCAGCCCGCCGGGGAGCTCCTACAATGAGCAGTTCTTC. Translated, it gives CASSPPGSSYNEQFF.